The 20 T cell receptor beta chains below all came from one sample that was sequenced in a study of blood T cell repertoires in COVID-19. Here immunoSEQ multiplex PCR was the method, and the copy in TCRdb shows in-frame clones only, minus some. The profile shows about 140,000 clones, 76% of them singletons. The sequenced sample consisted of peripheral blood. The receptors derive from a woman aged 80 or over with active or convalescent COVID-19.

The V call is TRBV9, the J call TRBJ1-1; a possible D gene is TRBD1 (5 bases). Germline CDR1 SGDLS, CDR2 YYNGEE. Deletions cut 3 bases from V and 1 base from J, with 10 bases between. The CDR3 consists of 14 residues. The CDR3 DNA is TGTGCCAGCAGCGGCCAGGGATGGAACACTGAAGCTTTCTTT. It specifies CASSGQGWNTEAFF.

This rearrangement joins TRBV7-9 to TRBJ1-6, with 11 positions matching TRBD1. Trimming removed 5 bases from V and 9 bases from J; junction bases left unmatched: 12. CDR3 length: 17 amino acids. Germline CDR1 SEHNR, CDR2 FQNEAQ (reference sequence). The CDR3 DNA reads TGTGCCAGCAGCCTGGGACAGGGGGTTTCGCTTCGTTCACCCCTCCACTTT. Protein sequence: CASSLGQGVSLRSPLHF. Using reference TRBV7-9 and TRBJ1-6 for the parts outside the CDR3, the full variable domain is DTGVSQNPRHKITKRGQNVTFRCDPISEHNRLYWYRQTLGQGPEFLTYFQNEAQLEKSRLLSDRFSAERPKGSFSTLEIQRTEQGDSAMYLCASSLGQGVSLRSPLHFGNGTRLTVT.

The chain recombines TRBV13 with TRBJ2-3; 8 nucleotides match TRBD2. Germline CDR1 is PRHDT and CDR2 is FYEKMQ (reference sequence). Trimming took 5 bases from V and 4 from J; bases not matched to a gene: 8. The CDR3 covers 15 residues. CDR3 sequence (DNA): TGTGCCAGCAGCGTGGGCGGGGGGTCATCAGATACGCAGTATTTT. It translates to CASSVGGGSSDTQYF.

This rearrangement joins TRBV3-1 (or the pseudogene TRBV3-2) to TRBJ2-2; D is unclear. The germline V gene encodes CDR1 LGHDT and CDR2 YNNKEL (reference sequence). The CDR3 sequence is 14 residues long. V lost 4 bases and J lost 0, with 6 bases in between. CDR3 DNA: TGTGCCAGCAGCCCGCCGGCGAACACCGGGGAGCTGTTTTTT. Translating it yields CASSPPANTGELFF.

The chain carries TRBV4-3 and TRBJ2-7, with 10 bases lining up with TRBD2. V shed 2 bases, J shed 1 base, and the junction held 5 bases outside the gene matches. The CDR3 totals 16 residues. CDR1 is LGHNA and CDR2 is YSLEER in the germline V gene. The CDR3 DNA reads as TGCGCCAGCAGCCAAAAAAGCGGGGGGGCTTCCTACGAGCAGTACTTC. Amino acid sequence: CASSQKSGGASYEQYF.

The CDR3 loop is CASSPQGARGNEQFF. CDR3 coding DNA: TGTGCCAGCAGCCCCCAGGGGGCGAGAGGCAATGAGCAGTTCTTC. This chain uses TRBV7-9 with TRBJ2-1, with 8 nucleotides matching TRBD1. The V segment lost 5 bases and the J segment 6 bases; nucleotides outside the gene matches: 9. Germline V gives CDR1 SEHNR, CDR2 FQNEAQ (reference sequence). CDR3 length: 15 residues.

This clone has only one observation. The V gene is TRBV3-1 (or the pseudogene TRBV3-2), the J gene TRBJ2-3, with TRBD2 as a possible D gene (6 bases). Germline V lookup: CDR1 LGHDT, CDR2 YNNKEL (reference sequence). The CDR3 is made up of 14 amino acids. Deletions cut 2 bases from V and 8 bases from J, with 14 bases between. DNA for the CDR3: TGTGCCAGCAGCCAAAATAAGGGTAGCGGTACGCAGTATTTT. Translated, it gives CASSQNKGSGTQYF.

This sequence joins TRBV29-1 and TRBJ1-2, with D possibly being TRBD1 (6 bases). CDR3 length: 13 residues. Germline V lookup: CDR1 SQVTM, CDR2 ANQGSEA. V lost 1 base and J 7 bases, leaving 13 bases between the germline ends. The CDR3 sequence is CSVEGQGSSGYTF. CDR3 DNA sequence: TGCAGCGTTGAAGGGCAGGGGAGCTCTGGCTACACCTTC.

The gene calls are TRBV5-1 and TRBJ1-2; weak D call: TRBD1 (6 bases). Germline V gene lookup returns CDR1 SGHRS and CDR2 YFSETQ. CDR3 length: 14 amino acids. With 2 bases removed from V and 4 bases from J, the gap between germline ends came to 12 bases. The CDR3 nucleotides read TGCGCCAGCAGCTTTGGGGACACTTCCTATGGCTACACCTTC. Its protein is CASSFGDTSYGYTF.

This rearrangement joins TRBV19 to TRBJ1-1; 7 bases are a match to TRBD1. From germline, CDR1 is LNHDA and CDR2 SQIVND (reference sequence). Trimming at V came to 0 bases and at J to 5 bases, leaving 6 bases not matched to a gene. The CDR3 contains 15 residues. The CDR3 loop is CASSIDRQGWTEAFF. The CDR3 DNA reads TGTGCCAGTAGTATAGATCGACAGGGTTGGACTGAAGCTTTCTTT. Supplemented by reference TRBV19 and TRBJ1-1, the full variable domain reads DGGITQSPKYLFRKEGQNVTLSCEQNLNHDAMYWYRQDPGQGLRLIYYSQIVNDFQKGDIAEGYSVSREKKESFPLTVTSAQKNPTAFYLCASSIDRQGWTEAFFGQGTRLTVV.

Only one count was recorded for this clone. The chain couples TRBV19 to TRBJ1-2, with a possible D match to TRBD1 (5 bases). This CDR3 region has 15 residues. Germline CDR1 LNHDA, CDR2 SQIVND (reference sequence). V was trimmed by 6 bases and J by 4 bases, leaving 18 bases between them. The CDR3 DNA sequence: TGTGCCAGTAGCATCGGATCGAGGAGGGGCTATGGCTACACCTTC. It codes for CASSIGSRRGYGYTF.

The chain combines TRBV6-1 with TRBJ2-6, with 8 positions matching TRBD1. Trimming took 2 bases from V and 3 from J; bases not matched to a gene: 6. This CDR3 spans 17 amino acids. CDR1 MNHNS and CDR2 SASEGT come from the germline V gene. CDR3 residues: CASSEFTGGDGANVLTF. The CDR3 nucleotides are TGTGCCAGCAGTGAATTTACAGGGGGTGATGGGGCCAACGTCCTGACTTTC.

The chain recombines TRBV5-1 with TRBJ2-3; 7 bases map to TRBD2. Germline V CDR1 and CDR2: SGHRS, YFSETQ. Trimming cost V 3 bases and J 1 base; bases outside gene matches: 5. The CDR3 contains 15 residues. CDR3 nucleotides: TGCGCCAGCAGCTCGGGGGGACCCGGCACAGATACGCAGTATTTT. This codes for CASSSGGPGTDTQYF.

The chain combines TRBV7-9 with TRBJ1-6, with 7 bases fitting TRBD1. The germline gives CDR1 SEHNR, CDR2 FQNEAQ (reference sequence). CDR3 length: 16 residues. V dropped 5 bases and J dropped 6; count of bases not matched to a gene: 10. The DNA of the CDR3 is TGTGCCAGCAGCCCGAGTAGGACAGGAGTTAATTCACCCCTCCACTTT. Translation: CASSPSRTGVNSPLHF.

V is TRBV7-2 and J is TRBJ1-2; D perhaps matches TRBD1 (6 bases). Germline CDR1 SGHTA, CDR2 FQGNSA. CDR3 length: 14 amino acids. The V and J ends lost 4 bases and 4 bases respectively, with 13 bases between them. The CDR3: CASSSPTGPYGYTF. CDR3 nucleotides: TGTGCCAGCAGCTCCCCCACAGGGCCCTATGGCTACACCTTC. Complete variable domain (other parts from reference TRBV7-2 and TRBJ1-2): GAGVSQSPSNKVTEKGKDVELRCDPISGHTALYWYRQSLGQGLEFLIYFQGNSAPDKSGLPSDRFSAERTGGSVSTLTIQRTQQEDSAVYLCASSSPTGPYGYTFGSGTRLTVV.

The chain carries TRBV4-1 and TRBJ2-2; TRBD2 aligns across 8 bases. CDR1 is MGHRA, CDR2 YSYEKL, per germline. This CDR3 region has 17 residues. Trimming cost V 0 bases and J 4 bases; bases outside gene matches: 7. The CDR3 reads CASSQDPTSGGTGELFF. DNA for the CDR3: TGCGCCAGCAGCCAAGATCCTACTAGCGGAGGCACCGGGGAGCTGTTTTTT.

V gene TRBV29-1 combines with J gene TRBJ1-3; TRBD1 agrees at 7 bases. The CDR3 is 15 amino acids. Trimming cost V 7 bases and J 5 bases; bases outside gene matches: 14. CDR1 SQVTM and CDR2 ANQGSEA come from the germline V gene. CDR3 in amino acids: CSEQGLNLARNTIYF. DNA for the CDR3: TGCAGCGAACAGGGGCTTAACCTGGCTCGAAACACCATATATTTT.

The chain employs TRBV2 and TRBJ1-2; no clear D gene. CDR1 is SNHLY and CDR2 is FYNNEI in the germline V gene. The germline V and J ends were trimmed by 4 bases and 4 bases, with 10 bases remaining between them. The CDR3 runs to 13 residues. CDR3 amino acids: CASSVSQTYGYTF. Written as DNA, the CDR3 is TGTGCCAGCAGTGTGTCACAGACCTATGGCTACACCTTC.

The CDR3 DNA reads as TGTGCCAGCAGCCCCCGCGGGGTCGCTAATGAAAAACTGTTTTTT. Amino acids: CASSPRGVANEKLFF. The rearrangement uses TRBV2 and TRBJ1-4; D remains ambiguous. The CDR3 is 15 residues long. CDR1 SNHLY and CDR2 FYNNEI come from the germline V gene. V was clipped by 6 bases and J by 3 bases, with 14 bases between them.

This clone was seen a few times. The chain joins TRBV7-2 to TRBJ2-3; 7 positions match TRBD2. CDR1 is SGHTA, CDR2 FQGNSA, per germline. This CDR3 is 15 amino acids long. The J segment lost 0 bases and the V segment lost 5 bases, leaving 5 bases of the junction unmatched. CDR3 nucleotides: TGTGCCAGCAGCCTCCGGCGGGGGAGCACAGATACGCAGTATTTT. It specifies CASSLRRGSTDTQYF.